This T cell receptor (beta chain) was sequenced during a study of cytomegalovirus exposure and HLA in healthy donors. The study's findings and limits: Confirmation was obtained in vitro that a few CMV-associated chains are specific for CMV antigens.

A multiplex PCR was run with 60 Vbeta primers and 13 Jbeta primers. Clones were read by immunoSEQ multiplex PCR, and TCRdb kept only the in-frame ones, dropping some. The sample has around 150,000 clones; roughly 82% are singletons. A remark on this clone: What it binds is unknown.

This CDR3 contains 14 residues. Unmatched junction bases numbered 4, after V lost 5 bases and J lost 1 base. Germline values: CDR1 MRHNA, CDR2 SNTAGT. The clonotype originates from a man aged 25-40 years in good health and CMV-seropositive. The J gene is TRBJ1-1, the V gene TRBV6-4; 7 bases are a match to TRBD1. The sequencing sample was made of PBMCs. CDR3 sequence: CASSNRGGNTEAFF. CDR3 coding DNA: TGTGCCAGCAGTAACAGGGGTGGGAACACTGAAGCTTTCTTT.